This TCR beta chain was sequenced in a study of response to subunit inactivated influenza vaccine. Study outcomes and limitations: Each seasonal flu vaccination may recruit only limited new T cells, authors suggested.

To note about this clonotype: What it binds is unknown.

One entry per CDR3 protein results from TCRdb running MiXCR on the RT-PCR reads. The data show fewer than 700,000 distinct CDR3 sequences, 10% to 15% seen once. The input for sequencing was PBMCs from blood, taken roughly 45 days after vaccination. This TCR derives from a man between 45 and 60 years old who received an inactivated influenza vaccine.

The CDR3 is CASGLEWTGKNTGELFF. The DNA for the CDR3 is TGTGCTAGTGGTTTGGAATGGACAGGGAAGAACACCGGGGAGCTGTTTTTT. The rearrangement joins TRBV12-5 to TRBJ2-2; 8 bases are shared with TRBD1. V shed 1 base, J shed 1 base, and the junction held 5 bases outside the gene matches. This CDR3 has 17 residues. In germline, CDR1 is LGHNT, CDR2 FRNRAP.